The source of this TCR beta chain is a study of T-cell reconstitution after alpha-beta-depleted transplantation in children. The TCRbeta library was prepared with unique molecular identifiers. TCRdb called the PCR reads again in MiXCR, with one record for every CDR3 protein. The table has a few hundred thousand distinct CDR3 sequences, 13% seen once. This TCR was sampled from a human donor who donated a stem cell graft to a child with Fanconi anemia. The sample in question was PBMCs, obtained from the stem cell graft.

This CDR3 is CSIGQGINQPQHF. The CDR3 DNA follows: TGCTCGATTGGACAGGGAATTAATCAGCCCCAGCATTTT. The rearrangement uses TRBV29-1 and TRBJ1-5; 8 bases agree with TRBD1. In germline, CDR1 is SQVTM, CDR2 ANQGSEA. This CDR3 contains 13 residues.